This T cell receptor (beta chain) was recorded in a study of T cell responses to AZD1222 COVID-19 vaccine. The CDR3 consists of 14 residues. Trimming shortened V by 10 bases and J by 4 bases, and 14 bases separated the two germline ends. CDR1 and CDR2 from the germline V gene are MNHEY and SVGAGI. Broader study findings: Among spike-specific TCRs, nearly half reportedly target unmutated variant regions. Seropositivity was recorded at baseline in only a handful of AZD1222 recipients.

The assay was immunoSEQ multiplex PCR, and TCRdb's table has in-frame clones only and misses some. Seen here are 85,000 to 90,000 clones, about 89% observed once, and the top ten hold just under 5%. Second-dose intervals near 4 or 12 weeks were combined. In regard to this clone: Its cognate antigen is unknown.

The gene calls are TRBV6-5 and TRBJ1-6; D perhaps matches TRBD1 (5 bases). The sample was peripheral blood, taken 28 days after the second AZD1222 dose. This TCR derives from an adult who received the AZD1222 COVID-19 vaccine. DNA for the CDR3: TGTGCCACCACGCGGGGGATTTATAATTCACCCCTCCACTTT. The encoded protein is CATTRGIYNSPLHF.